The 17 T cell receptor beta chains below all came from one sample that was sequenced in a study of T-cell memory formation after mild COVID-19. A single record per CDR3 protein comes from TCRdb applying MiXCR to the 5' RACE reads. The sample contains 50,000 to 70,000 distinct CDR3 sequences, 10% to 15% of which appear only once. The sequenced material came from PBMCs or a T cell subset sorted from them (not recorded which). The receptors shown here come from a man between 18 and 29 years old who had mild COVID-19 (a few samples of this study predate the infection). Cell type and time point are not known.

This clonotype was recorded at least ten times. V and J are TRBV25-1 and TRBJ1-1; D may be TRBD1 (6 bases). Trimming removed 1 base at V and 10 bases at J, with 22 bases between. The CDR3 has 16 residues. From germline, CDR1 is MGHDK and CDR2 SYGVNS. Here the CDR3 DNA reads TGTGCCAGCAGTGAATCAGGGTCAGGGGACTCAACGGGAGCTTTCTTT. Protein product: CASSESGSGDSTGAFF.

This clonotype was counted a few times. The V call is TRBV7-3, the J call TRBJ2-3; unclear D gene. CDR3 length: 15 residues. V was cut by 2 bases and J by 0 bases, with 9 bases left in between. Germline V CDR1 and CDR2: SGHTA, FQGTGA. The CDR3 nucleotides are TGTGCCAGCAGCTTATTTGGCGTAAGCACAGATACGCAGTATTTT. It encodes CASSLFGVSTDTQYF. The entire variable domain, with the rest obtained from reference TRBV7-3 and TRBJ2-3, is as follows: GAGVSQTPSNKVTEKGKYVELRCDPISGHTALYWYRQSLGQGPEFLIYFQGTGAADDSGLPNDRFFAVRPEGSVSTLKIQRTERGDSAVYLCASSLFGVSTDTQYFGPGTRLTVL.

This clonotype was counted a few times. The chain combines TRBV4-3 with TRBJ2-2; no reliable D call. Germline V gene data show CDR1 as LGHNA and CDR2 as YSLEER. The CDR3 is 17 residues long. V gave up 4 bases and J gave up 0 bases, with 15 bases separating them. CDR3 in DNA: TGCGCCAGCAGCCGGGTTTTGAGGAGAGCGAACACCGGGGAGCTGTTTTTT. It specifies CASSRVLRRANTGELFF.

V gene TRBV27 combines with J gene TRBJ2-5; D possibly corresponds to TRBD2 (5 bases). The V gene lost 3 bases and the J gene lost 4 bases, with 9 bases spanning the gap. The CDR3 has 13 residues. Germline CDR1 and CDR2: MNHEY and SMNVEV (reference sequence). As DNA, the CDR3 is TGTGCCAGCAGTTTTTCTAGCAGAGAGACCCAGTACTTC. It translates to CASSFSSRETQYF.

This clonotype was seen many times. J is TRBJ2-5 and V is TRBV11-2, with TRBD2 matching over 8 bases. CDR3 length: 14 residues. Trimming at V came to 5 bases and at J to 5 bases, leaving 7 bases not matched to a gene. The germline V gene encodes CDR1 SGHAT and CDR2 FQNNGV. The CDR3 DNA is TGTGCCAGCAGCCAAATAGCGGGGATGGAGACCCAGTACTTC. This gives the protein CASSQIAGMETQYF. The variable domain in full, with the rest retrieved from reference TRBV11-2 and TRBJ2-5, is EAGVAQSPRYKIIEKRQSVAFWCNPISGHATLYWYQQILGQGPKLLIQFQNNGVVDDSQLPKDRFSAERLKGVDSTLKIQPAKLEDSAVYLCASSQIAGMETQYFGPGTRLLVL.

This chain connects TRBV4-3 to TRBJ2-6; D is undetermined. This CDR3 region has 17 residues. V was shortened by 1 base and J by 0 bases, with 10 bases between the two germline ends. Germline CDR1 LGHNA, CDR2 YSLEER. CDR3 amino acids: CASSQGNSPSGANVLTF. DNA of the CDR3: TGCGCCAGCAGCCAAGGCAACAGTCCCTCTGGGGCCAACGTCCTGACTTTC.

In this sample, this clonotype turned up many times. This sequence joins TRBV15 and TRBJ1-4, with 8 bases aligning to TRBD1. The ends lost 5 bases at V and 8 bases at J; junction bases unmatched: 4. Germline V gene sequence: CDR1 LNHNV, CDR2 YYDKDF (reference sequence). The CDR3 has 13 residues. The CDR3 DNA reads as TGTGCCACCAGCGGACAGGGTTGGGAAAAACTGTTTTTT. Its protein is CATSGQGWEKLFF.

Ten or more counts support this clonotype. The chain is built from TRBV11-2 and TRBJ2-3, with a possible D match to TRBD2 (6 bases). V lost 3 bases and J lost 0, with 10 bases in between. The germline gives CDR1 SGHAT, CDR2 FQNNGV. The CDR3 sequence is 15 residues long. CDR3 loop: CASSFPGLSTDTQYF. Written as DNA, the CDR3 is TGTGCCAGCAGCTTTCCGGGACTCAGCACAGATACGCAGTATTTT.

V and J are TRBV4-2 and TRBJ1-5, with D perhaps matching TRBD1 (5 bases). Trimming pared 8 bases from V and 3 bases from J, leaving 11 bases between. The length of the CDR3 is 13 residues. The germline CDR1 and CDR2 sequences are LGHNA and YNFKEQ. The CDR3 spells CASGGEDNQPQHF. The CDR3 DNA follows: TGTGCCAGCGGGGGAGAGGACAATCAGCCCCAGCATTTT.

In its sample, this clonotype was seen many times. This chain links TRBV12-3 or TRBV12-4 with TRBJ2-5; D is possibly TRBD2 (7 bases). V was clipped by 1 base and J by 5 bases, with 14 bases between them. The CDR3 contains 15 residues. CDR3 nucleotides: TGTGCCAGCAGTTTAGTTCCGGGGGGCGTGGAGACCCAGTACTTC. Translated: CASSLVPGGVETQYF.

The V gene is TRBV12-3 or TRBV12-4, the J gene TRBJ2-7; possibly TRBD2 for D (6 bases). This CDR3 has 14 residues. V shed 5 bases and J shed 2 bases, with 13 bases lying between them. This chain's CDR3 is CASSRDGTPYEQYF. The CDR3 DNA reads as TGTGCCAGCAGTAGGGACGGGACTCCCTACGAGCAGTACTTC.

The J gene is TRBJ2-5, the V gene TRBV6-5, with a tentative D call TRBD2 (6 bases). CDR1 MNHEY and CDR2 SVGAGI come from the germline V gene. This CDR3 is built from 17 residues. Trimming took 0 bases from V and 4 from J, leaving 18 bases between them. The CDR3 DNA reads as TGTGCCAGCAGTTACTCGAGTATTCCGAGCGGGCGAGAGACCCAGTACTTC. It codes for CASSYSSIPSGRETQYF.

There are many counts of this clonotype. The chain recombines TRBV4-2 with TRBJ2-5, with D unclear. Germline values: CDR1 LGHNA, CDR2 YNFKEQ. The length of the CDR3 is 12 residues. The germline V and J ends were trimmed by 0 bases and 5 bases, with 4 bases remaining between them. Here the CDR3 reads CASSQDWETQYF. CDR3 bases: TGTGCCAGCAGCCAAGATTGGGAGACCCAGTACTTC.

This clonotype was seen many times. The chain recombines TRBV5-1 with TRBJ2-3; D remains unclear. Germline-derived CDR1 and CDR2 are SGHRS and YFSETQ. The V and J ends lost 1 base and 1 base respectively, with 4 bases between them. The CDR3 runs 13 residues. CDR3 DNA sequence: TGCGCCAGCAGCTTGAAGGGCACAGATACGCAGTATTTT. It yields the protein CASSLKGTDTQYF.

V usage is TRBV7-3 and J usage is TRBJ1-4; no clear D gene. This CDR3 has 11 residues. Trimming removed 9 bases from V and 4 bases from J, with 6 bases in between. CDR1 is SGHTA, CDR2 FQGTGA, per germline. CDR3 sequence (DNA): TGTGCCAGGACGCATAATGAAAAACTGTTTTTT. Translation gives CARTHNEKLFF.

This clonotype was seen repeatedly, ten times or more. The CDR3 DNA follows: TGTGCCAGCAGCTTAAGATCCGTTGGAGATACGCAGTATTTT. Its translation is CASSLRSVGDTQYF. The rearrangement links TRBV7-3 to TRBJ2-3; D ambiguous. The germline V gene has CDR1 SGHTA and CDR2 FQGTGA. Trimming shortened V by 1 base and J by 5 bases, and 10 bases separated the two germline ends. This CDR3 region has 14 residues. The complete variable domain, with remaining parts taken from reference TRBV7-3 and TRBJ2-3, reads GAGVSQTPSNKVTEKGKYVELRCDPISGHTALYWYRQSLGQGPEFLIYFQGTGAADDSGLPNDRFFAVRPEGSVSTLKIQRTERGDSAVYLCASSLRSVGDTQYFGPGTRLTVL.

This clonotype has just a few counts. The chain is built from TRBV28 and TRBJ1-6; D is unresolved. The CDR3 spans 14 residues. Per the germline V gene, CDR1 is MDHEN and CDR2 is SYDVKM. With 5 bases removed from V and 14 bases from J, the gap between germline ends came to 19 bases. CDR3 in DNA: TGTGCCAGCAGTCCTAGTGGGCCAGTGGGAACCCTCCACTTT. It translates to CASSPSGPVGTLHF.